This section outlines one T cell receptor (beta chain) sequence together with its context. This entry comes from a study of blood T cell repertoires in COVID-19. Looking at the study overall: PBMCs, B-cell-depleted T cells, or T cells provided the cDNA or gDNA that made up the material.

Assignments of participants to cohorts depended upon their own reported clinical history. As originally analysed: Reference gene primers were amplified, and this amplification served to estimate nucleated cell counts. Using immunoSEQ multiplex PCR, the repertoire was profiled, and TCRdb retains in-frame clones only, with some absent. V, J and clone size were drawn from that table, and D and trimming were deduced from the DNA. The data contain approximately 260,000 clones, roughly 88% of them seen just once; the ten biggest clones take up around 1.3%. Between the trimmed V and J ends, which lost 8 bases and 1 base, there was a span of 20 bases. The germline CDR1 and CDR2 sequences are MDHEN and SYDVKM. This CDR3 is 16 amino acids long.

The rearrangement links TRBV28 to TRBJ1-1; D gene unclear. This receptor was taken from a woman in her thirties or forties with acute COVID-19. Sequencing was performed on PBMCs or T cells enriched from blood (not recorded which). For the CDR3, the DNA is TGTGCCAGCGGGCTGACATCGATCAGCTCGAACACTGAAGCTTTCTTT. It yields the protein CASGLTSISSNTEAFF.